This T cell receptor (beta chain) is from a study of blood T cell repertoires in COVID-19. At the level of the study: Collection of acute and convalescent COVID-19 samples took place in the United States, Italy and Spain. T cells, B-cell-depleted T cells, or PBMCs provided the cDNA or gDNA that served as material.

This CDR3 spans 18 amino acids. Germline V gene lookup returns CDR1 MGHRA and CDR2 YSYEKL. The V end lost 1 base, the J end lost 0 bases, and 16 bases lay between the germline ends. Authors' data handling: The assay estimated nucleated cells by amplifying reference gene primers. TCRdb's table, derived via immunoSEQ multiplex PCR, lists solely in-frame clones and lacks some. The DNA was the basis for D and trimming; V, J and clone size are from that table. The sample contains under 300,000 clones, more than 75% of which appear only once. The rearrangement uses TRBV4-1 and TRBJ1-3; TRBD1 is a possible D gene (6 bases). The clonotype was recovered from a man at least 80 years old with acute or convalescent COVID-19. The sequenced sample consisted of peripheral blood. Here the CDR3 DNA reads TGCGCCAGCAGCCAAGGGGGGCAGGTTTTGAGCTCTGGAAACACCATATATTTT. Amino acids: CASSQGGQVLSSGNTIYF.